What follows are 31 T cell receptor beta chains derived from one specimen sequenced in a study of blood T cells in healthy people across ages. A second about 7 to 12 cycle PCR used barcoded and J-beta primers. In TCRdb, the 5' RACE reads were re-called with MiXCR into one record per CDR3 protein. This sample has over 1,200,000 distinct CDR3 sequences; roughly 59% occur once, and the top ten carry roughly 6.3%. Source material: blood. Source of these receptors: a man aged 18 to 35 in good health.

The CDR3 bases are TGTGCCAGCAGTTTTGGGACGGAGGTCTACGAGCAGTACTTC. This sequence encodes CASSFGTEVYEQYF. This chain joins TRBV12-3 or TRBV12-4 and TRBJ2-7; the D call may be TRBD1 or TRBD2 (5 bases each). The V and J ends lost 3 bases and 3 bases respectively, with 12 bases between them. The CDR3 totals 14 residues.

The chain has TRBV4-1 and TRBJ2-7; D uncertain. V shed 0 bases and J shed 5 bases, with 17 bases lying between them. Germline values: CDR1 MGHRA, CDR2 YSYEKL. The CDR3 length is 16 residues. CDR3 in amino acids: CASSQDDWTLAHEQYF. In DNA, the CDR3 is TGCGCCAGCAGCCAAGACGATTGGACCCTTGCCCACGAGCAGTACTTC.

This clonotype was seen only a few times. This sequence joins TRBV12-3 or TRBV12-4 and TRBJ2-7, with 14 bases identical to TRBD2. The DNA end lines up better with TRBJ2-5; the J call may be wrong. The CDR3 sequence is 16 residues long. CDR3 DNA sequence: TGTGCCAGCAGTTCACGGGGACTAGCGGGGGTGACGACCCAGTACTTC. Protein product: CASSSRGLAGVTTQYF.

CDR3 amino acids: CSATGPPEGNSPLHF. Written as DNA, the CDR3 is TGCAGTGCTACCGGGCCTCCAGAAGGGAATTCACCCCTCCACTTT. The chain employs TRBV20-1 and TRBJ1-6; no clear D gene. V lost 4 bases and J lost 7, with 17 bases in between. The CDR3 is 15 amino acids. CDR1 DFQATT and CDR2 SNEGSKA come from the germline V gene (reference sequence).

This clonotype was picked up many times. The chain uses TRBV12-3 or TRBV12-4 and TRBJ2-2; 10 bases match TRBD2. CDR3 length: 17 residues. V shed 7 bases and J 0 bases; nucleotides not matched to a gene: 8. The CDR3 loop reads CASTRLAGVTNTGELFF. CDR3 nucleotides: TGTGCCAGCACCCGACTAGCGGGTGTCACGAACACCGGGGAGCTGTTTTTT.

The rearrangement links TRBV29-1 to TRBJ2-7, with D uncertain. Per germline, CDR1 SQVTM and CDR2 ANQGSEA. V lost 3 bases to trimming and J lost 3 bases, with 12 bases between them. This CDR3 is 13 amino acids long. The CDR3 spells CSVEDSSYYEQYF. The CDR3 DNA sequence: TGCAGCGTTGAGGATTCAAGCTACTACGAGCAGTACTTC.

In DNA form, the CDR3 reads TGTGCCAGCAGGGACAGCCAGAATAAGTTCTTC. This encodes CASRDSQNKFF. The chain links TRBV7-9 to TRBJ2-1, with D maybe TRBD1 (6 bases). The CDR3 has 11 residues. Trimming pared 6 bases from V and 14 bases from J, leaving 14 bases between. Germline CDR1 SEHNR, CDR2 FQNEAQ (reference sequence).

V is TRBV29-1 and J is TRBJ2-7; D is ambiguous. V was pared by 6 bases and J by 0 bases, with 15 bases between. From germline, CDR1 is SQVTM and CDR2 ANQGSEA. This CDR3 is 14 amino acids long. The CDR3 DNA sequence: TGCAGCGTAACACCGGGTTCAAGCTCCTACGAGCAGTACTTC. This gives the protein CSVTPGSSSYEQYF.

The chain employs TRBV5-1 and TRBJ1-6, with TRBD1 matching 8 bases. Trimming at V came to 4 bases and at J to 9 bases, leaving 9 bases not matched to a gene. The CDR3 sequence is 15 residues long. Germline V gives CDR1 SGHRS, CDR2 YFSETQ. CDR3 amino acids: CASSTGQGRLSPLHF. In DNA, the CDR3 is TGCGCCAGCAGCACCGGACAGGGAAGGCTTTCACCCCTCCACTTT.

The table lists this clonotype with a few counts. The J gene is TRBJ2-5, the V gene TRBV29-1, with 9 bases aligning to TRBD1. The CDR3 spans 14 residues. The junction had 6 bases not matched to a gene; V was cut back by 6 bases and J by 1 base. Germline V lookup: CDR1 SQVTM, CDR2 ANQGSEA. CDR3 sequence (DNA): TGCAGCGTGGACAGGGGTCGTCCCCAAGAGACCCAGTACTTC. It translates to CSVDRGRPQETQYF. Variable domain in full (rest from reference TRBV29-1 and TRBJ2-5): SAVISQKPSRDICQRGTSLTIQCQVDSQVTMMFWYRQQPGQSLTLIATANQGSEATYESGFVIDKFPISRPNLTFSTLTVSNMSPEDSSIYLCSVDRGRPQETQYFGPGTRLLVL.

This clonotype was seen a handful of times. The CDR3 loop is CSVATSGSPNEQFF. In DNA, the CDR3 is TGCAGCGTAGCGACTAGCGGGAGCCCAAATGAGCAGTTCTTC. This rearrangement joins TRBV29-1 to TRBJ2-1; TRBD2 agrees at 12 bases. The V and J ends lost 6 bases and 7 bases, in that order; junction bases with no gene match: 7. Germline CDR1 reads SQVTM; CDR2 reads ANQGSEA. This CDR3 region has 14 residues.

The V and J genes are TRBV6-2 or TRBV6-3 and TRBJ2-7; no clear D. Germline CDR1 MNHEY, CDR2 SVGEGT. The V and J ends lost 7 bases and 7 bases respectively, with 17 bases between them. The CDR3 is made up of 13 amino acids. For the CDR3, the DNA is TGTGCCAGCATCAGAACTCAAACTAAGGAGCAGTACTTC. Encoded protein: CASIRTQTKEQYF.

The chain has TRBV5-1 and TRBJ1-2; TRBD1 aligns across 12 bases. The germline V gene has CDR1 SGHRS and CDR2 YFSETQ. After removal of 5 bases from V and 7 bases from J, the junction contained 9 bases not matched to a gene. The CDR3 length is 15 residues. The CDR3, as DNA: TGCGCCAGCAGTCCGCTGGGACAGGGGGCGCCTGGCTACACCTTC. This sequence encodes CASSPLGQGAPGYTF.

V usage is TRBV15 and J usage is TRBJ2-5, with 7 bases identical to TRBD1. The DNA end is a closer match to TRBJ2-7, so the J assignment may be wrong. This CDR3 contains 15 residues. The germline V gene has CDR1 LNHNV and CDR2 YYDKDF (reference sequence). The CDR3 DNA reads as TGTGCCACCAGCAGTCAAACAGGGGCCCTCTACGAGCAGTACTTC. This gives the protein CATSSQTGALYEQYF.

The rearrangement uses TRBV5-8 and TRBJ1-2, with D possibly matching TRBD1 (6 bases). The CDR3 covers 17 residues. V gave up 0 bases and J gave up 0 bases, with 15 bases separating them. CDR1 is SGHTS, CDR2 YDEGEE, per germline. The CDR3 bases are TGTGCCAGCAGCTTGGGACCCCCGGACAGAGCTAACTATGGCTACACCTTC. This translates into CASSLGPPDRANYGYTF.

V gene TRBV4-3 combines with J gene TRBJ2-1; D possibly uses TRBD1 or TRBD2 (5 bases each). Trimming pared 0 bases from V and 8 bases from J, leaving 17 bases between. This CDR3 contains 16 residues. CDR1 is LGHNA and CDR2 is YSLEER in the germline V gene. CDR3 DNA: TGCGCCAGCAGCCAAGATCCGGCAGGGAGTATCGATGAGCAGTTCTTC. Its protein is CASSQDPAGSIDEQFF.

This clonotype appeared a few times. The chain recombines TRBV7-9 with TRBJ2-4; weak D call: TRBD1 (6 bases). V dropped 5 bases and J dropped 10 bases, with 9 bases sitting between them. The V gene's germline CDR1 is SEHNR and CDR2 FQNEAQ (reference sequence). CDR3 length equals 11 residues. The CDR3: CASSAGEIQYF. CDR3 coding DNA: TGTGCCAGCAGCGCAGGGGAAATTCAGTACTTC.

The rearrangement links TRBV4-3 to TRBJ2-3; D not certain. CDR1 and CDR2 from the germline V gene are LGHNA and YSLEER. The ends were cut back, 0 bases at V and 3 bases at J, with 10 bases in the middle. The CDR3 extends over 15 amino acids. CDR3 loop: CASSQDSVATDTQYF. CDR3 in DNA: TGCGCCAGCAGCCAAGATTCCGTCGCGACAGATACGCAGTATTTT.

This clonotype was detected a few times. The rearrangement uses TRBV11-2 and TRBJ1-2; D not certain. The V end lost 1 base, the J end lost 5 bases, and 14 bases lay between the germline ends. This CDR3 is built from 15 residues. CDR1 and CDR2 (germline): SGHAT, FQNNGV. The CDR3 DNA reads TGTGCCAGCAGCTTAGTGGCGAGTATGGGGTATGGCTACACCTTC. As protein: CASSLVASMGYGYTF.

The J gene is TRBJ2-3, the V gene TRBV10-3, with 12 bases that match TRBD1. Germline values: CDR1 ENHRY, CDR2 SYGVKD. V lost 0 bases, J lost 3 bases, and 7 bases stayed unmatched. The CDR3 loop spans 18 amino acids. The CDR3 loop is CAISESGRDRGQTDTQYF. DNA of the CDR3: TGTGCCATCAGTGAGTCTGGAAGGGACAGGGGGCAGACAGATACGCAGTATTTT.

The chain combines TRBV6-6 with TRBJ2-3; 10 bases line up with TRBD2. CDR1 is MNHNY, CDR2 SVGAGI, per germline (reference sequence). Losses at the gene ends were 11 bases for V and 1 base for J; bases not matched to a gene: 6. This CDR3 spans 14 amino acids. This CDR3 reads CAGRLAGGTDTQYF. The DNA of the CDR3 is TGTGCCGGAAGACTAGCGGGCGGCACAGATACGCAGTATTTT.

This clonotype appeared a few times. This CDR3 is CSAVGGAALNEQFF. The CDR3 DNA reads as TGCAGCGCCGTTGGGGGGGCCGCCCTCAATGAGCAGTTCTTC. V usage is TRBV29-1 and J usage is TRBJ2-1, with D perhaps matching TRBD2 (7 bases). V was cut by 7 bases and J by 6 bases, with 19 bases left in between. The CDR3 has 14 residues. Germline V gives CDR1 SQVTM, CDR2 ANQGSEA.

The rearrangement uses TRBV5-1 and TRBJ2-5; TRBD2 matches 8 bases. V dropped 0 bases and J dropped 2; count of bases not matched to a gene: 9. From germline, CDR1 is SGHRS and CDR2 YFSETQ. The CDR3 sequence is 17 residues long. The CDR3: CASSLDPAGAAQETQYF. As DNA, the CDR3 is TGCGCCAGCAGCTTGGATCCAGCGGGGGCCGCTCAAGAGACCCAGTACTTC.

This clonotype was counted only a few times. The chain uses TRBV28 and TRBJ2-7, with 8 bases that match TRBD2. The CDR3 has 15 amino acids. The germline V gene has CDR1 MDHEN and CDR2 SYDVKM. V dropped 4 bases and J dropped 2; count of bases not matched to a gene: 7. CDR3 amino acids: CASSSLASGPYEQYF. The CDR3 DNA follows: TGTGCCAGCAGTTCCTTGGCTAGCGGGCCCTACGAGCAGTACTTC.

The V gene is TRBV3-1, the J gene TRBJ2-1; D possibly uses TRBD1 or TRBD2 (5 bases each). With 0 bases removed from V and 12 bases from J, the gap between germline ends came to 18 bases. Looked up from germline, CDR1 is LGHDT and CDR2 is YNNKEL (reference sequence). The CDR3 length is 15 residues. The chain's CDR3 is CASSQDGALWTGQFF. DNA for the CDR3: TGTGCCAGCAGCCAAGACGGGGCCCTTTGGACGGGGCAGTTCTTC.

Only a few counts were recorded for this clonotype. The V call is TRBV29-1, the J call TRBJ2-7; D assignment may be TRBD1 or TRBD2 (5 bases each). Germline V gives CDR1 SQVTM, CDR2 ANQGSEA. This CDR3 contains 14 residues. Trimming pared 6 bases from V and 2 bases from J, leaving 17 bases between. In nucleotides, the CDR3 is TGCAGCGTCCAGGGACGCTCCGATACCTACGAGCAGTACTTC. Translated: CSVQGRSDTYEQYF.

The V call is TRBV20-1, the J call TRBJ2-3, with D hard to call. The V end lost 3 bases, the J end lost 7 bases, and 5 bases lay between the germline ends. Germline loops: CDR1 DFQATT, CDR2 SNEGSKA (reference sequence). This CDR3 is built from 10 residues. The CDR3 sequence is CSASPYTQYF. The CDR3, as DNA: TGCAGTGCTAGCCCTTATACGCAGTATTTT.

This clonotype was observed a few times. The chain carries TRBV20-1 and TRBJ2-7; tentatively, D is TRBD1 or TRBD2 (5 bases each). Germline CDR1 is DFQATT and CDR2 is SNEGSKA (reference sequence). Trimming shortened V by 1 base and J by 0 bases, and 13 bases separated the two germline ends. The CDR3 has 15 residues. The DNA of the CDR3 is TGCAGTGCTAGAGGGGGGTCCCCCTCCTCCTACGAGCAGTACTTC. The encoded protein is CSARGGSPSSYEQYF.

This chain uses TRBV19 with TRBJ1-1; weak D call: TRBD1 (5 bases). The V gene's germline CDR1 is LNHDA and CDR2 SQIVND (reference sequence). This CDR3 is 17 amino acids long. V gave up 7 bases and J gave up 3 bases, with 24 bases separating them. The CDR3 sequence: CASILRGHGPGDTEAFF. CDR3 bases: TGTGCCAGTATCTTGCGGGGCCATGGCCCCGGGGACACTGAAGCTTTCTTT.

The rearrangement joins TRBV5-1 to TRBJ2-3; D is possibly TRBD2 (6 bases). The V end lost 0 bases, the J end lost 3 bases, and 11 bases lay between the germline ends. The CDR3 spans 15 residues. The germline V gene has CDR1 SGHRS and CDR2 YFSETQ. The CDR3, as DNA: TGCGCCAGCAGCTTGGGACTAGGGATGACAGATACGCAGTATTTT. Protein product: CASSLGLGMTDTQYF.

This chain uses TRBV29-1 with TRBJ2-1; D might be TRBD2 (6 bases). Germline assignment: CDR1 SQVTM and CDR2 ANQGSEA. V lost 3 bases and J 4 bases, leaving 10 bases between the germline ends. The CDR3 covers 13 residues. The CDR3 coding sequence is TGCAGCGTTGAGTCTAGCGTGTACAATGAGCAGTTCTTC. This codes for CSVESSVYNEQFF.